This T cell receptor (beta chain) emerged from a study of cytomegalovirus exposure and HLA in healthy donors. Study as a whole: HLA-typed donors were the source of approximately 86 million unique TCRs held in an early data release. Regarding the study as a whole: Exclusion as indistinguishable affected some V segments, including TRBV6-2 and TRBV6-3. Analyzed later, most CMV-associated TCR beta chains appeared HLA-restricted. No immune exposure information besides CMV serostatus was available.

V was pared by 7 bases and J by 6 bases, with 13 bases between. The CDR3 sequence is 12 residues long. Primers included in the PCR were 60 Vbeta and 13 Jbeta primers. The table came from immunoSEQ multiplex PCR; TCRdb's copy has only in-frame clones and leaves some out. The sample has around 130,000 clones, roughly 70% seen once. As to this clone: Its cognate antigen is unknown.

This chain uses TRBV23-1 with TRBJ2-7, with a tentative D call TRBD1 (5 bases). TRBV23-1 is flagged as an ORF with uncertain function. The clonotype comes from a man aged 25 to 40 in good health and CMV-seronegative. The source material was PBMCs. The CDR3 nucleotides are TGCGCCAGCACGCCGGGTGACAGCGAGCAGTACTTC. Translated: CASTPGDSEQYF.